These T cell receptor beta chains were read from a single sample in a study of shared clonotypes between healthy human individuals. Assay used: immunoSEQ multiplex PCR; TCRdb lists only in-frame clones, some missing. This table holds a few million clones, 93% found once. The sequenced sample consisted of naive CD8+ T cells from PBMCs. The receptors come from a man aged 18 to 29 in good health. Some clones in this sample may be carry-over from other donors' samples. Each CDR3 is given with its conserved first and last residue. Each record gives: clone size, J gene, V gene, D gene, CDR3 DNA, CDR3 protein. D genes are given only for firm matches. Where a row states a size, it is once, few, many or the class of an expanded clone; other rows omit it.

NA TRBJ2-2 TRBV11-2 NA TGTGCCAGCAGCTTATTTCTTTTAGGCTACAACACCGGGGAGCTGTTTTTT CASSLFLLGYNTGELFF
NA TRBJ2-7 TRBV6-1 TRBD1 TGTGCCAGCAGTGTCCGGGACAGGGGCTCCTACGAGCAGTACTTC CASSVRDRGSYEQYF
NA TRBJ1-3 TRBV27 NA TGTGCCAGCAGTTTAGGGGGTGGCCCTGGAAACACCATATATTTT CASSLGGGPGNTIYF
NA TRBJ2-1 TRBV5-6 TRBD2 TGTGCCAGCAGCTTTTCTAGCGGAGCCTACAATGAGCAGTTCTTC CASSFSSGAYNEQFF
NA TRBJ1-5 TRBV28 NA TGTGCCAGCAGTTTCAGAGCTCCTAGCAATCAGCCCCAGCATTTT CASSFRAPSNQPQHF
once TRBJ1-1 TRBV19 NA TGTGCCAGTTTTACTGCGAACACTGAAGCTTTCTTT CASFTANTEAFF
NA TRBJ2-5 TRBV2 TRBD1 TGTGCCAGCAGGGGGACAGGAGTTTTGTACCAAGAGACCCAGTACTTC CASRGTGVLYQETQYF
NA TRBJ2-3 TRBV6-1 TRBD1 TGTGCCAGCAGTGAACAACCAGGGGGATTCACAGATACGCAGTATTTT CASSEQPGGFTDTQYF
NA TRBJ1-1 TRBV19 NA TGTGCCAGTAAAGGGGAGGCTGAAGCTTTCTTT CASKGEAEAFF
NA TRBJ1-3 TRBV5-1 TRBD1 TGCGCCAGCAGGGCTACAGGGGCCCTATCTGGAAACACCATATATTTT CASRATGALSGNTIYF
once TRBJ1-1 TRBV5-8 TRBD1 TGTGCCAGCAGCCCCGACAGGGGTGGCACTGAAGCTTTCTTT CASSPDRGGTEAFF
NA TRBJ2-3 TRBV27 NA TGTGCCAGCAGTTCCCCCCCAGGGACAGATACGCAGTATTTT CASSSPPGTDTQYF
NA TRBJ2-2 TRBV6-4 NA TGTGCCAGCAGTGGGACTAACACCGGGGAGCTGTTTTTT CASSGTNTGELFF
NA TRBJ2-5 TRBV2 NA TGTGCCAGCAGCGCGTCACAGGGCCGGGAGACCCAGTACTTC CASSASQGRETQYF
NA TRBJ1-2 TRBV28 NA TGTGCCAGCAGTTTCCCCGTGGACAGAGAACAGTTCTATGGCTACACCTTC CASSFPVDREQFYGYTF
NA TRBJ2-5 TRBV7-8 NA TGTGCCAGCAGCTTATCCGGGAGCGGTAGAGAGACCCAGTACTTC CASSLSGSGRETQYF
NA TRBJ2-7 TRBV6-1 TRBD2 TGTGCCAGCAGTGAAGCAACTAGCGGAGCCTACGAGCAGTACTTC CASSEATSGAYEQYF
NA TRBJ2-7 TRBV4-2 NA TGTGCCAGCAGCCAAGAGCGTCACGGAGGATGGTACGAGCAGTACTTC CASSQERHGGWYEQYF
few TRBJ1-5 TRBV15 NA TGTGCCACCAGCAGCCGGGATAATTATCAGCCCCAGCATTTT CATSSRDNYQPQHF
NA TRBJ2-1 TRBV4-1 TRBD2 TGCGCCAGCAGCCACCGGACTAGTCCTGCCAATGAGCAGTTCTTC CASSHRTSPANEQFF
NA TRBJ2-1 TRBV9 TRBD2 TGTGCCAGCAGCGTAGGGGCTAGCGGGGCCCACAGTGAGCAGTTCTTC CASSVGASGAHSEQFF
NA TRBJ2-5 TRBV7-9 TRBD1 TGTGCCAGCAGCTTACCGGACCGGGCCAGGGGGCAGGAGACCCAGTACTTC CASSLPDRARGQETQYF
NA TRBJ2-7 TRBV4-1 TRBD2 TGCGCCAGCAGCCAAGAGGGAAGACTAGCGGACTACGAGCAGTACTTC CASSQEGRLADYEQYF
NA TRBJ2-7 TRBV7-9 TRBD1 TGTGCCAGCAGCCCTACCGGGACAGGAAGCTCCTACGAGCAGTACTTC CASSPTGTGSSYEQYF
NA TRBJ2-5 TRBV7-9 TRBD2 TGTGCCAGCAGCTGGGCTGGGGGGGTTTTGGAGACCCAGTACTTC CASSWAGGVLETQYF
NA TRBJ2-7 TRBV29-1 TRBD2 TGCAGCTTCTCGGGACTAGCGGGAAAGCCGTCCTACGAGCAGTACTTC CSFSGLAGKPSYEQYF
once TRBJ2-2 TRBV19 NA TGTGCCAGTAGTATACCGGCCTCATCCGGGGAGCTGTTTTTT CASSIPASSGELFF
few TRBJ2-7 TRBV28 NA TGTGCCAGCAGCCTCACCGGGAGCTCCTACGAGCAGTACTTC CASSLTGSSYEQYF
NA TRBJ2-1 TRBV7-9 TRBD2 TGTGCCAGCAGCCCCCTAGCGGGAGGGCCCTTTGAGCAGTTCTTC CASSPLAGGPFEQFF
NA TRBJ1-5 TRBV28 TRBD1 TGTGCCAGCAGTTTATTACAGGGGAGAGGCAATCAGCCCCAGCATTTT CASSLLQGRGNQPQHF
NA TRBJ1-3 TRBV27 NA TGTGCCAGCAGTTTCAGGGGCCCTGGAAACACCATATATTTT CASSFRGPGNTIYF
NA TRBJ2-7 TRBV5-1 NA TGCGCCAGCAGCTTGGCGCAGGGGTCCCAGGGCGAGCAGTACTTC CASSLAQGSQGEQYF
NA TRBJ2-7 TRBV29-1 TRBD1 TGCAGCGTTGTCCTTGGTCGGGACAGGCGAAGCTACGAGCAGTACTTC CSVVLGRDRRSYEQYF
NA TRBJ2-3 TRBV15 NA TGTGCCACCAGCAGAGAATATTGGAGGGGCGAACGCACAGATACGCAGTATTTT CATSREYWRGERTDTQYF
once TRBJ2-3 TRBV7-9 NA TGTGCCAGCAGCACCCTATGGGCAGAGACAGATACGCAGTATTTT CASSTLWAETDTQYF
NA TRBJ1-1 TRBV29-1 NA TGCAGCGTTGAAGGGAGGGACACTGAAGCTTTCTTT CSVEGRDTEAFF
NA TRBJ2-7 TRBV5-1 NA TGCGCCAGCAGCTCGGGGGCCTACGAGCAGTACTTC CASSSGAYEQYF
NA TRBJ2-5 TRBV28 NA TGTGCCAGCAGTTTTTTCGTGGCGGGAGCCTACCCAGGGGCACAAGAGACCCAGTACTTC CASSFFVAGAYPGAQETQYF
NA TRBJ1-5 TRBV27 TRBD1 TGTGCCAGCAGTCTTATAGGGGGCGTCGAGCCCCAGCATTTT CASSLIGGVEPQHF
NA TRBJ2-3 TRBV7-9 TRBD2 TGTGCCAGCAGCTCCCCCGGGAGGGATACGCAGTATTTT CASSSPGRDTQYF